This T cell receptor (beta chain) originates from a study of cytomegalovirus exposure and HLA in healthy donors. Study-level points and caveats: TCR beta chains numbering under 200 were designated cytomegalovirus-associated.

60 Vbeta and 13 Jbeta primers were used in PCR. TCRdb's table, derived via immunoSEQ multiplex PCR, lists solely in-frame clones and lacks some. The sample has 100,000 to 150,000 clones, 81% seen once. CDR3 length equals 13 residues. V shed 2 bases and J shed 6 bases, with 7 bases lying between them. Germline V gene lookup returns CDR1 SGHTA and CDR2 FQGNSA. Regarding this clone: Its specificity is not known.

The rearrangement joins TRBV7-2 to TRBJ2-2; D remains unclear. The sequence came from a man between 18 and 29 years old in good health and CMV-seropositive. Sample: PBMCs. This CDR3 is CASSLFVAGELFF. The DNA for the CDR3 is TGTGCCAGCAGCTTATTTGTCGCCGGGGAGCTGTTTTTT.